The entry that follows covers one T cell receptor beta chain sequence. The same CDR3 arises from other DNA sequences in this sample as well. V lost 3 bases, J lost 2 bases, and 4 bases stayed unmatched. Germline values: CDR1 KGHSH, CDR2 LQKENI. This CDR3 contains 15 residues. The data are from a study of blood T cell repertoires in COVID-19. Study-wide context: Samples representing acute and convalescent COVID-19 were sourced from the United States, Italy and Spain. The cDNA or gDNA used as material had been derived from T cells, B-cell-depleted T cells, or PBMCs.

Under the authors' procedure: Amplification of reference gene primers was used by the study to estimate nucleated cell counts. Produced via immunoSEQ multiplex PCR; TCRdb's table is partial and in-frame only. Clonal size and the V and J genes are those of that table, whereas D and trimming came from the DNA. The data hold some 140,000 clones, with about 79% observed a single time. The chain joins TRBV18 to TRBJ1-5, with 7 bases that match TRBD1. This receptor was identified in a woman aged 55-70 years with acute or convalescent COVID-19. Sequencing used peripheral blood. The CDR3, as DNA: TGTGCCAGCTCACCCACGGGACAGCGCAATCAGCCCCAGCATTTT. Residues: CASSPTGQRNQPQHF.